These 8 T cell receptor beta chains originate from one sample sequenced in a study of spatial heterogeneity in lung cancer. TCRdb re-analysed the 5' RACE reads in MiXCR, keeping a single row per CDR3 protein. The data contain about 60,000 distinct CDR3 sequences, more than 7% of them singletons. Time point given: sample taken at primary tumor resection. Frozen PBMC, nontumor lung or tumor provided whole RNA, which was sequenced unsorted. This sample comprised PBMCs, obtained at surgery. The receptors derive from a female donor with early-stage non-small cell lung cancer.

This clonotype was picked up many times. The chain uses TRBV5-4 and TRBJ2-3; the match to TRBD2 covers 10 bases. Germline V gene data show CDR1 as SGHNT and CDR2 as YYREEE (reference sequence). Trimming took 7 bases from V and 1 from J; bases not matched to a gene: 6. The CDR3 runs to 15 residues. CDR3: CASRIAGGRTDTQYF. CDR3 nucleotide sequence: TGTGCCAGCCGCATAGCGGGAGGCCGCACAGATACGCAGTATTTT. Supplemented by reference TRBV5-4 and TRBJ2-3, the full variable domain reads ETGVTQSPTHLIKTRGQQVTLRCSSQSGHNTVSWYQQALGQGPQFIFQYYREEENGRGNFPPRFSGLQFPNYSSELNVNALELDDSALYLCASRIAGGRTDTQYFGPGTRLTVL.

The table lists this clonotype with a few counts. The rearrangement joins TRBV2 to TRBJ2-7, with D possibly being TRBD1 (7 bases). The ends were cut back, 6 bases at V and 3 bases at J, with 12 bases in the middle. The germline V gene has CDR1 SNHLY and CDR2 FYNNEI. The CDR3 loop spans 13 amino acids. CDR3 nucleotides: TGTGCCAGCAGGGCGGGACAGATCTACGAGCAGTACTTC. Protein product: CASRAGQIYEQYF.

Many counts were recorded for this clonotype. V and J are TRBV11-2 and TRBJ2-7, with TRBD2 matching 7 bases. J lost 3 bases, V lost 5 bases, and 10 bases had no gene match. The CDR3 loop spans 15 amino acids. Germline CDR1 is SGHAT and CDR2 is FQNNGV. In DNA form, the CDR3 reads TGTGCCAGCAGCGCTCCCTTAGCGGGCGACTACGAGCAGTACTTC. Translation gives CASSAPLAGDYEQYF.

This clonotype was seen at least ten times. The chain is built from TRBV5-5 and TRBJ1-5; the D is unclear. Deletions cut 4 bases from V and 11 bases from J, with 16 bases between. In germline, CDR1 is SGHKS, CDR2 YYEKEE (reference sequence). This CDR3 has 13 amino acids. CDR3 DNA sequence: TGTGCCAGCAGCATCCGGGCCCCCGAGGCCCAGCATTTT. Translated, it gives CASSIRAPEAQHF.

This clonotype was counted a few times. This sequence joins TRBV6-1 and TRBJ2-7; D remains ambiguous. The CDR3 covers 12 residues. Germline CDR1 and CDR2: MNHNS and SASEGT. Trimming cost V 11 bases and J 3 bases, with 14 bases left between them. CDR3 in amino acids: CAAQGNLYEQYF. CDR3 coding DNA: TGTGCCGCCCAAGGTAACCTCTACGAGCAGTACTTC.

The CDR3 DNA is TGCAGCGATATGACTCCCGTGGATACGCAGTATTTT. This codes for CSDMTPVDTQYF. This sequence joins TRBV29-1 and TRBJ2-3; D not certain. Looked up from germline, CDR1 is SQVTM and CDR2 is ANQGSEA. The CDR3 has 12 residues. The ends were cut back, 7 bases at V and 6 bases at J, with 14 bases in the middle.

This clonotype turned up a few times. J is TRBJ2-5 and V is TRBV29-1; D remains ambiguous. Looked up from germline, CDR1 is SQVTM and CDR2 is ANQGSEA. This CDR3 has 14 amino acids. Trimming stripped 2 bases from V and 4 bases from J, with 14 bases between. The CDR3 region is CSVERILWPETQYF. As DNA, the CDR3 is TGCAGCGTTGAACGGATCCTCTGGCCAGAGACCCAGTACTTC.

This clonotype was counted only a few times. This rearrangement joins TRBV5-6 to TRBJ2-2; 8 nucleotides agree with TRBD1. V lost 3 bases, J lost 2 bases, and 9 bases stayed unmatched. The germline V gene encodes CDR1 SGHDT and CDR2 YYEEEE. This CDR3 has 17 amino acids. The CDR3 is CASSSRGQVSNTGELFF. The DNA of the CDR3 is TGTGCCAGCAGCTCCCGGGGACAGGTCTCAAACACCGGGGAGCTGTTTTTT.